The source of this T cell receptor beta chain is a study of T cell changes during pregnancy in multiple sclerosis. Germline trimming cut 5 bases from V and 7 bases from J; bases unmatched to any gene: 3. The CDR3 spans 12 residues. Germline lookup yields CDR1 MDHEN and CDR2 SYDVKM. This clone appeared a few times. Libraries were prepared by immunoSEQ multiplex PCR; TCRdb keeps only in-frame clonotypes and omits some of them. The data show 30,000 to 45,000 clones, about 90% seen once. The sequence derives from a female donor with multiple sclerosis, enrolled in a pregnancy study. This rearrangement joins TRBV28 to TRBJ1-1; TRBD1 matches 8 bases. The sample consisted of CD4+ T cells from peripheral blood mononuclear cells, taken before pregnancy. This CDR3 is CASSGQGIEAFF. The CDR3, as DNA: TGTGCCAGCAGTGGACAGGGTATTGAAGCTTTCTTT.